The 25 T cell receptor beta chains below were found in one sample sequenced in a study of neurological immune-mediated disorders. TCRdb analysed the 5' RACE reads with MiXCR anew, one entry per CDR3 protein. The data hold about 18,000 distinct CDR3 sequences, with 3.5% observed a single time. The sequencing sample was made of CD8+ T cells from blood. The receptors derive from a woman between 40 and 50 years old in good health.

This clonotype has at least ten counts. The chain has TRBV20-1 and TRBJ2-1, with a weak D call TRBD2 (5 bases). The germline V and J ends were trimmed by 2 bases and 8 bases, with 13 bases remaining between them. CDR1 is DFQATT and CDR2 is SNEGSKA in the germline V gene (reference sequence). CDR3 size: 13 residues. CDR3 sequence: CSARSRPRDEQFF. For the CDR3, the DNA is TGCAGTGCTAGATCACGACCGCGGGATGAGCAGTTCTTC.

This clonotype was recorded a few times. The rearrangement joins TRBV3-1 to TRBJ1-2; 8 nucleotides line up with TRBD1. The CDR3 length is 14 residues. V shed 2 bases, J shed 3 bases, and the junction held 2 bases outside the gene matches. Germline V gene lookup returns CDR1 LGHDT and CDR2 YNNKEL (reference sequence). CDR3 in DNA: TGTGCCAGCAGCCAACCGACAGGGGACTATGGCTACACCTTC. Its protein is CASSQPTGDYGYTF.

This clonotype was counted at least ten times. The rearrangement links TRBV7-3 to TRBJ2-1, with D uncertain. CDR3 length: 13 amino acids. Germline-derived CDR1 and CDR2 are SGHTA and FQGTGA. V shed 4 bases and J shed 9 bases, with 13 bases lying between them. This CDR3 reads CASSWMLDSEQFF. CDR3 nucleotides: TGTGCCAGCAGCTGGATGCTAGATAGTGAGCAGTTCTTC.

In this sample, this clonotype turned up many times. The chain combines TRBV27 with TRBJ1-5; 7 positions match TRBD1. Germline values: CDR1 MNHEY, CDR2 SMNVEV (reference sequence). The CDR3 loop spans 15 amino acids. J lost 2 bases, V lost 6 bases, and 7 bases had no gene match. The CDR3 here is CASSGRQGGNQPQHF. CDR3 nucleotide sequence: TGTGCCAGCAGCGGAAGACAGGGAGGCAATCAGCCCCAGCATTTT.

This clonotype was counted at least ten times. This chain connects TRBV6-1 to TRBJ2-2; D may be TRBD2 (5 bases). Germline lookup yields CDR1 MNHNS and CDR2 SASEGT. Trimming left V 8 bases short and J 4 bases short, with 11 bases between. The CDR3 covers 13 residues. CDR3 region: CASPQEGTGELFF. The CDR3 DNA sequence: TGTGCCAGCCCTCAAGAGGGCACCGGGGAGCTGTTTTTT.

By sample fraction, this clonotype is medium-sized. The chain links TRBV4-2 to TRBJ2-3; 8 bases agree with TRBD2. The CDR3 has 16 residues. V was clipped by 0 bases and J by 4 bases; unmatched bases: 6. The germline V gene encodes CDR1 LGHNA and CDR2 YNFKEQ. CDR3 sequence reads: CASSQELAEGSDTQYF. CDR3 DNA sequence: TGTGCCAGCAGCCAAGAACTAGCGGAGGGGTCAGATACGCAGTATTTT.

This clonotype was seen repeatedly, ten times or more. This rearrangement joins TRBV27 to TRBJ2-1, with 8 bases identical to TRBD2. V lost 2 bases and J lost 5; bases outside the gene matches: 11. The germline V gene encodes CDR1 MNHEY and CDR2 SMNVEV (reference sequence). CDR3 length: 17 amino acids. As DNA, the CDR3 is TGTGCCAGCAGTTTAAACCGGGGGCTAGCGGGCGACAATGAGCAGTTCTTC. Encoded protein: CASSLNRGLAGDNEQFF.

This clonotype counts as medium-sized (0.01 to 0.1%). The genes are TRBV3-1 and TRBJ2-7; D possibly corresponds to TRBD1 (5 bases). The V end was cut by 2 bases, the J end by 0 bases, with 8 bases between. Germline V gives CDR1 LGHDT, CDR2 YNNKEL (reference sequence). This CDR3 has 14 residues. In nucleotides, the CDR3 is TGTGCCAGCAGCCAATCCACAGGCTCCTACGAGCAGTACTTC. It translates to CASSQSTGSYEQYF.

The chain carries TRBV20-1 and TRBJ2-5; no definite D call. The CDR3 extends over 12 amino acids. Germline assignment: CDR1 DFQATT and CDR2 SNEGSKA (reference sequence). V was cut by 3 bases and J by 1 base, with 6 bases left in between. DNA for the CDR3: TGCAGTGCTAGTACTCCCCAAGAGACCCAGTACTTC. It encodes CSASTPQETQYF.

Ten or more counts support this clonotype. The chain links TRBV28 to TRBJ1-6, with 8 bases matching TRBD1. Trimming removed 2 bases from V and 8 bases from J; junction bases left unmatched: 11. CDR3 length: 17 amino acids. Germline V gene sequence: CDR1 MDHEN, CDR2 SYDVKM. This chain's CDR3 is CASSLEVGAGGDSPLHF. Here the CDR3 DNA reads TGTGCCAGCAGTTTAGAGGTGGGGGCAGGGGGCGATTCACCCCTCCACTTT. The full variable domain, in which reference TRBV28 and TRBJ1-6 provide the parts outside the CDR3, is DVKVTQSSRYLVKRTGEKVFLECVQDMDHENMFWYRQDPGLGLRLIYFSYDVKMKEKGDIPEGYSVSREKKERFSLILESASTNQTSMYLCASSLEVGAGGDSPLHFGNGTRLTVT.

There are many counts of this clonotype. V and J are TRBV27 and TRBJ1-1; no firm D call. The CDR3 is made up of 12 amino acids. Trimming shortened V by 7 bases and J by 4 bases, and 10 bases separated the two germline ends. The V gene's germline CDR1 is MNHEY and CDR2 SMNVEV (reference sequence). The CDR3 region is CASMGIGTEAFF. The CDR3 DNA is TGTGCCAGCATGGGAATCGGCACTGAAGCTTTCTTT.

This clonotype was picked up many times. This chain uses TRBV20-1 with TRBJ1-1, with TRBD1 matching over 8 bases. This CDR3 has 14 amino acids. The ends lost 6 bases at V and 4 bases at J; junction bases unmatched: 10. CDR1 DFQATT and CDR2 SNEGSKA come from the germline V gene (reference sequence). The CDR3 loop reads CSANQADRVTEAFF. The CDR3 DNA reads as TGCAGTGCCAACCAGGCGGACAGGGTCACTGAAGCTTTCTTT.

This clonotype was seen ten or more times. J is TRBJ1-3 and V is TRBV29-1; no clear D. Germline CDR1 and CDR2: SQVTM and ANQGSEA. This CDR3 contains 15 residues. Trimming took off 6 bases at V and 0 bases at J, with 15 bases between the two ends. The CDR3: CSVVGLSSSGNTIYF. The CDR3 region has the DNA TGCAGCGTGGTAGGGCTGTCTAGCTCTGGAAACACCATATATTTT.

This clonotype was seen repeatedly, ten times or more. CDR3 bases: TGTGCCAGCACCCCGACAGGGACCCAGCCCCAGCATTTT. It yields the protein CASTPTGTQPQHF. The chain couples TRBV6-6 to TRBJ1-5; TRBD1 matches 7 bases. CDR1 is MNHNY and CDR2 is SVGAGI in the germline V gene (reference sequence). J gave up 7 bases and V 7 bases, and 7 bases lay outside the gene matches. CDR3 length: 13 residues.

The sample holds many counts of this clonotype. The chain uses TRBV27 and TRBJ2-3; 16 bases agree with TRBD2. The J segment lost 4 bases and the V segment lost 6 bases, leaving 16 bases of the junction unmatched. The CDR3 runs to 20 residues. CDR1 MNHEY and CDR2 SMNVEV come from the germline V gene (reference sequence). This chain's CDR3 is CASSHPGLAGGPGVADTQYF. DNA of the CDR3: TGTGCCAGCAGCCACCCGGGACTAGCGGGAGGGCCGGGGGTCGCAGATACGCAGTATTTT.

This clonotype was recorded many times. The J gene is TRBJ2-7, the V gene TRBV4-3; 9 bases align to TRBD1. V shed 4 bases, J shed 2 bases, and the junction held 6 bases outside the gene matches. Germline-derived CDR1 and CDR2 are LGHNA and YSLEER. The CDR3 extends over 15 amino acids. The CDR3 here is CASSPAGTGPYEQYF. The CDR3 DNA is TGCGCCAGCAGCCCGGCCGGGACAGGGCCCTACGAGCAGTACTTC.

Points on this clonotype: A read error may explain this, as a much larger clone is one base away. The chain links TRBV7-6 to TRBJ2-1, with TRBD2 matching 13 bases. Germline assignment: CDR1 SGHVS and CDR2 FNYEAQ. The CDR3 runs 16 residues. The CDR3 DNA reads TGTGGCAGCAGCGTGACTAGCGGGGGGACCTACAATGAGCAGTTCTTC. This sequence encodes CGSSVTSGGTYNEQFF. Drawing the rest from reference TRBV7-6 and TRBJ2-1, the complete variable domain is GAGVSQSPRYKVTKRGQDVALRCDPISGHVSLYWYRQALGQGPEFLTYFNYEAQQDKSGLPNDRFSAERPEGSISTLTIQRTEQRDSAMYRCGSSVTSGGTYNEQFFGPGTRLTVL.

The J gene is TRBJ2-7, the V gene TRBV7-8; D might be TRBD2 (5 bases). The V gene's germline CDR1 is SGHVS and CDR2 FQNEAQ. Trimming took 1 base from V and 6 from J, leaving 28 bases between them. This CDR3 contains 19 residues. The CDR3 DNA reads TGTGCCAGCAGCTTAGGATTGGGTCCTTCGCCCCCGGAGGAGGTCGAGCAGTACTTC. The encoded protein is CASSLGLGPSPPEEVEQYF.

This clonotype was seen many times. The rearrangement links TRBV29-1 to TRBJ1-2; 9 positions agree with TRBD1. V lost 6 bases and J lost 14; bases outside the gene matches: 13. The CDR3 totals 12 residues. Germline CDR1 SQVTM, CDR2 ANQGSEA. CDR3 nucleotides: TGCAGCGTCCGGGGTGGGACAGGGCCCTCGACCTTC. Its protein product is CSVRGGTGPSTF. Variable domain in full (rest from reference TRBV29-1 and TRBJ1-2): SAVISQKPSRDICQRGTSLTIQCQVDSQVTMMFWYRQQPGQSLTLIATANQGSEATYESGFVIDKFPISRPNLTFSTLTVSNMSPEDSSIYLCSVRGGTGPSTFGSGTRLTVV.

This clonotype was counted at least ten times. The CDR3 region has the DNA TGTGCCAGCAGTCCCCGACAGGGGGGAGAGACCCAGTACTTC. Protein product: CASSPRQGGETQYF. The chain carries TRBV27 and TRBJ2-5; 9 nucleotides line up with TRBD1. After removal of 5 bases from V and 4 bases from J, the junction contained 5 bases not matched to a gene. From germline, CDR1 is MNHEY and CDR2 SMNVEV (reference sequence). This CDR3 is built from 14 residues.

This clonotype was detected many times. V gene TRBV9 combines with J gene TRBJ2-2; tentative D call: TRBD1 (6 bases). CDR3 length equals 16 residues. Germline V CDR1 and CDR2: SGDLS, YYNGEE. V was trimmed by 1 base and J by 3 bases, leaving 13 bases between them. Here the CDR3 reads CASSVPAGVDTGELFF. DNA of the CDR3: TGTGCCAGCAGCGTACCTGCAGGGGTGGACACCGGGGAGCTGTTTTTT.

This clonotype showed up many times. The genes are TRBV27 and TRBJ2-1; 7 bases line up with TRBD2. Unmatched junction bases numbered 8, after V lost 3 bases and J lost 3 bases. Per germline, CDR1 MNHEY and CDR2 SMNVEV (reference sequence). This CDR3 is 16 amino acids long. CDR3 residues: CASSFPGGSGYNEQFF. The CDR3 DNA reads TGTGCCAGCAGTTTCCCCGGCGGGAGTGGCTACAATGAGCAGTTCTTC.

This clonotype was seen many times. The chain joins TRBV27 to TRBJ1-1; perhaps TRBD1 as D (6 bases). The CDR3 consists of 13 residues. Germline values: CDR1 MNHEY, CDR2 SMNVEV (reference sequence). Trimming took off 6 bases at V and 7 bases at J, with 15 bases between the two ends. The CDR3 loop is CASSPGGSLEAFF. DNA of the CDR3: TGTGCCAGCAGCCCCGGGGGCTCGCTTGAAGCTTTCTTT.

This clonotype was picked up many times. The chain uses TRBV7-9 and TRBJ2-1, with D tentatively TRBD1 (5 bases). V lost 5 bases and J lost 1, with 18 bases in between. This CDR3 has 17 amino acids. Germline V gene lookup returns CDR1 SEHNR and CDR2 FQNEAQ (reference sequence). The CDR3 is CASSPVKTAPSYNEQFF. In nucleotides, the CDR3 is TGTGCCAGCAGCCCAGTTAAGACAGCCCCTTCCTACAATGAGCAGTTCTTC. The full variable domain, its missing parts supplied by reference TRBV7-9 and TRBJ2-1, is DTGVSQNPRHKITKRGQNVTFRCDPISEHNRLYWYRQTLGQGPEFLTYFQNEAQLEKSRLLSDRFSAERPKGSFSTLEIQRTEQGDSAMYLCASSPVKTAPSYNEQFFGPGTRLTVL.

This clonotype was seen at least ten times. This sequence joins TRBV6-2 or TRBV6-3 and TRBJ2-5, with 7 bases fitting TRBD2. Germline loops: CDR1 MNHEY, CDR2 SVGEGT. The CDR3 totals 14 residues. The ends lost 4 bases at V and 1 base at J; junction bases unmatched: 3. The DNA for the CDR3 is TGTGCCAGCAGTTTCCGGGAGGCCCAAGAGACCCAGTACTTC. Amino acids: CASSFREAQETQYF.